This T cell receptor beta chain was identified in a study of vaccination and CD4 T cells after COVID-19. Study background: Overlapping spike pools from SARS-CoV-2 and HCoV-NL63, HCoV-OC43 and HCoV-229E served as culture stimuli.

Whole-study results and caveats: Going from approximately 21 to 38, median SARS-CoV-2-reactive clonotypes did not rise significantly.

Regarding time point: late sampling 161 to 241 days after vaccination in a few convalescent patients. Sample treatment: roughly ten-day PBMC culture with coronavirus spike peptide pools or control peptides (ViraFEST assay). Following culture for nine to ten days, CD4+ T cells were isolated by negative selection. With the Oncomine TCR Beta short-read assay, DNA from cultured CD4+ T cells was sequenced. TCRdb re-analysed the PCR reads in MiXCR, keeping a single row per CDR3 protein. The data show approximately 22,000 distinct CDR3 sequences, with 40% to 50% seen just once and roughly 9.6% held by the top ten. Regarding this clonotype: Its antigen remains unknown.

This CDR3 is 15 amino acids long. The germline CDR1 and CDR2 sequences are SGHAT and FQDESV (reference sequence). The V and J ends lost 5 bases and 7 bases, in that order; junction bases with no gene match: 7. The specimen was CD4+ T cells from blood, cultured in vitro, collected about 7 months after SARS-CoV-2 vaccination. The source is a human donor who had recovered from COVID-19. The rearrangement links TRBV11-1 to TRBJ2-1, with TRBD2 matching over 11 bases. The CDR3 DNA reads TGTGCCAGCAGCCCACGACTAGCGGGATCGAATGAGCAGTTCTTC. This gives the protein CASSPRLAGSNEQFF. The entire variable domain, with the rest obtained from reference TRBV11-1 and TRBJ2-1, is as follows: EAEVAQSPRYKITEKSQAVAFWCDPISGHATLYWYRQILGQGPELLVQFQDESVVDDSQLPKDRFSAERLKGVDSTLKIQPAELGDSAMYLCASSPRLAGSNEQFFGPGTRLTVL.